The clone carrying this T cell receptor beta chain was seen just once. Its antigen is currently unknown. Between the trimmed V and J ends, which lost 1 base and 1 base, there was a span of 6 bases. Germline V gene sequence: CDR1 MDHEN, CDR2 SYDVKM. This CDR3 has 14 residues. Donors consisted of healthy bone marrow donors. It was with 60 Vbeta and 13 Jbeta primers that the PCR ran. Sequencing was performed with immunoSEQ multiplex PCR; in TCRdb, only in-frame clones are kept and a portion is missing. The table shows 220,000 or so clones, with approximately 80% occurring only once. This record comes from a study of cytomegalovirus exposure and HLA in healthy donors. For the study at large: Across under 450 genotyped donors, roughly 80% landed in the Caucasian-associated ancestry cluster.

Broader study findings: In vitro checks showed that a few CMV-associated chains really do target CMV antigens. With high specificity and sensitivity, the classifier reportedly diagnosed cytomegalovirus status.

The material sequenced was PBMCs. This TCR came from a man aged 45-60 years in good health and CMV-seronegative. The rearrangement joins TRBV28 to TRBJ2-3; D is unclear. CDR3 residues: CASSLSGRTDTQYF. CDR3 coding DNA: TGTGCCAGCAGTTTATCAGGTCGCACAGATACGCAGTATTTT.